These 3 T cell receptor beta chains were all obtained from the same sample, sequenced in a study of regulatory T cells in long-lasting Graves disease. Stated time point: newly diagnosed GD, antithyroid drugs for less than 3 months. Extracted RNA from PBMCs served as the source of the TCR library. Building the TCR beta libraries relied on iRepertoire HTBI primers, and CDR3 regions underwent Arm-PCR. TCRdb recomputed calls from the multiplex PCR reads with MiXCR, one row per CDR3 protein. The sample yields roughly 500,000 distinct CDR3 sequences, 13% seen once. This sample also appeared in a second study, on T cells in Graves' hyperthyroidism and ophthalmopathy.

This material consisted of peripheral blood mononuclear cells (PBMCs), taken at new diagnosis, from a patient treated with antithyroid drugs. Receptors originate from a man aged 25 to 45 with Graves disease.

The chain uses TRBV7-3 and TRBJ1-1; D not resolved. The V gene's germline CDR1 is SGHTA and CDR2 FQGTGA. The CDR3 contains 17 residues. The V end lost 5 bases, the J end lost 2 bases, and 21 bases lay between the germline ends. The CDR3 DNA reads TGTGCCAGCAGCCTCCGAGGCGGGTCTCGGGGAAACACTGAAGCTTTCTTT. This sequence encodes CASSLRGGSRGNTEAFF.

This clonotype was counted at least ten times. V gene TRBV7-2 combines with J gene TRBJ1-3; D uncertain. Germline V gene sequence: CDR1 SGHTA, CDR2 FQGNSA. The V and J ends lost 3 bases and 3 bases respectively, with 3 bases between them. The CDR3 covers 12 residues. The CDR3 nucleotides read TGTGCCAGCAGCTTTAGTGGAAACACCATATATTTT. Amino acid sequence: CASSFSGNTIYF. Drawing the rest from reference TRBV7-2 and TRBJ1-3, the complete variable domain is GAGVSQSPSNKVTEKGKDVELRCDPISGHTALYWYRQSLGQGLEFLIYFQGNSAPDKSGLPSDRFSAERTGGSVSTLTIQRTQQEDSAVYLCASSFSGNTIYFGEGSWLTVV.

In regard to this clonotype: Sequence at one end of the junction differs from germline and may be a read error. The chain recombines TRBV4-2 with TRBJ1-6; D perhaps matches TRBD1 (6 bases). The CDR3 has 16 residues. Germline lookup yields CDR1 LGHNA and CDR2 YNFKEQ. The CDR3 region is CACSQEGEGGRSPLHF. CDR3 DNA sequence: TGTGCCTGCAGCCAAGAAGGGGAAGGGGGAAGGTCACCCCTCCACTTT.